This T cell receptor (beta chain) stems from a study of blood T cell repertoires in COVID-19. Across the whole study: Spain, Italy and the United States supplied samples that represented acute and convalescent COVID-19. From T cells, B-cell-depleted T cells, or PBMCs came the material, which was cDNA or gDNA.

Those enrolled, adults aged roughly 18 to 95 years, came from 20 to 25 US areas. Methods used by the authors: Estimation of nucleated cell counts relied on the amplification of reference gene primers. Clones were read by immunoSEQ multiplex PCR, and TCRdb kept only the in-frame ones, dropping some. V, J and clone size are those of that table, while D and trimming were read from the DNA. The table has under 350,000 clones, about 86% seen once. Sequences were obtained from PBMCs or T cells enriched from blood (not recorded which). The source is a woman aged 40 to 50 with acute COVID-19.

CDR3 protein: CATQTKKMQFF. CDR3 DNA: TGTGCCACCCAAACAAAAAAAATGCAGTTCTTC. The gene calls are TRBV3-1 (or the pseudogene TRBV3-2) and TRBJ2-1; D remains unclear. Germline V CDR1 and CDR2: LGHDT, YNNKEL (reference sequence). Deletions cut 10 bases from V and 12 bases from J, with 16 bases between. The CDR3 is made up of 11 amino acids.